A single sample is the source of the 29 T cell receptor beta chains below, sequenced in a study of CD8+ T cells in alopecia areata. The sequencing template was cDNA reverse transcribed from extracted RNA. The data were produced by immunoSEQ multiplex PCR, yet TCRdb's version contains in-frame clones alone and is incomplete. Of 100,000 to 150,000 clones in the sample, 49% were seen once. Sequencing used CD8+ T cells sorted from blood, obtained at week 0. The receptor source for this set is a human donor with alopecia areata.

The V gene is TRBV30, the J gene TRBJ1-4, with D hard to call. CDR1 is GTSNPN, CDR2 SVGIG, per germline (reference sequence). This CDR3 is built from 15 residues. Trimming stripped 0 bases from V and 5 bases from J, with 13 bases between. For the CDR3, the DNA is TGTGCCTGGAGTGTGAGAGAACCGATGAATGAAAAACTGTTTTTT. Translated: CAWSVREPMNEKLFF.

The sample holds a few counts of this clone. CDR3 bases: TGTGCCAGCAGCCTAGGGACTCTTGAGCAGTTCTTC. Amino acid sequence: CASSLGTLEQFF. This sequence joins TRBV14 and TRBJ2-1; possibly TRBD2 for D (6 bases). The V and J ends lost 4 bases and 9 bases respectively, with 10 bases between them. Germline-derived CDR1 and CDR2 are SGHDN and FVKESK. The CDR3 contains 12 residues.

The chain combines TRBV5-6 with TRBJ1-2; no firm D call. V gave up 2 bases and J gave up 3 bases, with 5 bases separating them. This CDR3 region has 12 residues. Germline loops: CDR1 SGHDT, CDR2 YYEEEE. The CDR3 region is CASSLGDYGYTF. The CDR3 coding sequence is TGTGCCAGCAGCTTAGGCGACTATGGCTACACCTTC.

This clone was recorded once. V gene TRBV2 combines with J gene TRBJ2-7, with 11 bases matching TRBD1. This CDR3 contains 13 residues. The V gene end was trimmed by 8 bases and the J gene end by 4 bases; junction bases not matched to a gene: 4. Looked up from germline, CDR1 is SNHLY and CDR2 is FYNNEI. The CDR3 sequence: CASGTGGYYEQYF. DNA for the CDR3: TGTGCCAGCGGGACAGGGGGGTATTACGAGCAGTACTTC.

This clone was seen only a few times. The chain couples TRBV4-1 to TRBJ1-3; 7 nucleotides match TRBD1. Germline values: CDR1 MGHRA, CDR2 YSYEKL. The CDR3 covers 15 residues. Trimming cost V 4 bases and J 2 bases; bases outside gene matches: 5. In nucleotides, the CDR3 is TGCGCCAGCAGCCGAACCAGGGGGGCTGGAAACACCATATATTTT. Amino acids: CASSRTRGAGNTIYF.

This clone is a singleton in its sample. As DNA, the CDR3 is TGTGCCAGCAGCTTTCGTGGGGGAACCCCAGATACGCAGTATTTT. Translating it yields CASSFRGGTPDTQYF. The J gene is TRBJ2-3, the V gene TRBV7-9, with D perhaps matching TRBD1 or TRBD2 (5 bases each). The germline CDR1 and CDR2 sequences are SEHNR and FQNEAQ (reference sequence). The CDR3 is 15 residues long. Trimming pared 3 bases from V and 4 bases from J, leaving 14 bases between.

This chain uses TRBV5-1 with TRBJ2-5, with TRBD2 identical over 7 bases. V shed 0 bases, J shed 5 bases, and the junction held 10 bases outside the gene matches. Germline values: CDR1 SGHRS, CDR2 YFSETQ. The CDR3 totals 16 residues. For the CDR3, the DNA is TGCGCCAGCAGCTTGGAAGGGGAGGGCCTCACGGAGACCCAGTACTTC. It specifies CASSLEGEGLTETQYF.

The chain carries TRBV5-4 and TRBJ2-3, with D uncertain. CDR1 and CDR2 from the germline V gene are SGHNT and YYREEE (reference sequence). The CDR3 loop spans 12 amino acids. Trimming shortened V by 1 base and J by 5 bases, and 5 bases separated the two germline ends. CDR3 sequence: CASSLPGDTQYF. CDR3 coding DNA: TGTGCCAGCAGCTTGCCCGGAGATACGCAGTATTTT.

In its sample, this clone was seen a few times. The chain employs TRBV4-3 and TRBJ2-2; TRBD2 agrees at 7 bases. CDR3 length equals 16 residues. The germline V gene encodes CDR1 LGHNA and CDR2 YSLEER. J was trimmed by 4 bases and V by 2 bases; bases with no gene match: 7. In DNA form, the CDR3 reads TGCGCCAGCAGCCAAAGGTTACTAGCGTCCACCGGGGAGCTGTTTTTT. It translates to CASSQRLLASTGELFF.

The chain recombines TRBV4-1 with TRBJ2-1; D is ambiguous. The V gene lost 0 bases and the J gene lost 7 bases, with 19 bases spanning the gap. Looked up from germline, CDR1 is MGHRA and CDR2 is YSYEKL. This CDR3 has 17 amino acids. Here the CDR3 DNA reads TGCGCCAGCAGCCAAGATTCCGCGGCGGCAGTTGAAAATGAGCAGTTCTTC. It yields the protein CASSQDSAAAVENEQFF.

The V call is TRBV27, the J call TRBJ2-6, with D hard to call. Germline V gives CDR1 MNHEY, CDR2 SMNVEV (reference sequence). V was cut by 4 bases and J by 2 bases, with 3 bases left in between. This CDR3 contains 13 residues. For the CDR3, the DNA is TGTGCCAGCAGTTCTACTGGGGCCAACGTCCTGACTTTC. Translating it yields CASSSTGANVLTF.

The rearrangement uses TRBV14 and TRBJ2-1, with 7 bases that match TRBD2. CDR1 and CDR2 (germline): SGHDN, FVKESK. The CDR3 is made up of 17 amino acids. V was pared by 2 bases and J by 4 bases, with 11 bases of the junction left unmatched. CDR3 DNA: TGTGCCAGCAGCCAATTTCCACCCCTAGCGGAGTACAATGAGCAGTTCTTC. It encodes CASSQFPPLAEYNEQFF.

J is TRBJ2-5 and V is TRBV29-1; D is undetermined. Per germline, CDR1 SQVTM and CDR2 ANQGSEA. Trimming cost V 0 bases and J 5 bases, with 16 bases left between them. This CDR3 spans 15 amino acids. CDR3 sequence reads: CSVEDQGRTEETQYF. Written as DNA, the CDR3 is TGCAGCGTTGAAGATCAAGGCAGAACCGAGGAGACCCAGTACTTC.

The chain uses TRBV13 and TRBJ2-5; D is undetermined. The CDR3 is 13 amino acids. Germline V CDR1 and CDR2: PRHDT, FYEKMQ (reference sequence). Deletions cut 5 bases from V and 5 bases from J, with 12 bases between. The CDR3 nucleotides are TGTGCCAGCAGCCCAATTTTGGAGGAGACCCAGTACTTC. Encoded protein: CASSPILEETQYF.

The CDR3 loop reads CAWSSREGNQPQHF. In nucleotides, the CDR3 is TGTGCCTGGAGCTCTCGAGAGGGCAATCAGCCCCAGCATTTT. The genes are TRBV30 and TRBJ1-5, with D uncertain. The CDR3 is 14 amino acids. Per the germline V gene, CDR1 is GTSNPN and CDR2 is SVGIG (reference sequence). Trimming left V 3 bases short and J 2 bases short, with 11 bases between.

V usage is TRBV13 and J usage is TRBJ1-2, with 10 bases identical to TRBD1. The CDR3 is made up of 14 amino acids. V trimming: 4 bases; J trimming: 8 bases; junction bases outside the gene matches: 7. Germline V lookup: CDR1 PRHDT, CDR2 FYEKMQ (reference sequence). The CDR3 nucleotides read TGTGCCAGCAGCTCCCGGGGGACAGGGGTCGGCTACACCTTC. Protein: CASSSRGTGVGYTF.

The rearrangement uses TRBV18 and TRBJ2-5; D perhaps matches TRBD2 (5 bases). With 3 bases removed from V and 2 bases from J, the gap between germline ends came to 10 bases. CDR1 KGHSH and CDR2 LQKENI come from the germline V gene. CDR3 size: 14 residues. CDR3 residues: CASSPDFIQETQYF. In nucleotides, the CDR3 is TGTGCCAGCTCACCGGACTTCATACAAGAGACCCAGTACTTC.

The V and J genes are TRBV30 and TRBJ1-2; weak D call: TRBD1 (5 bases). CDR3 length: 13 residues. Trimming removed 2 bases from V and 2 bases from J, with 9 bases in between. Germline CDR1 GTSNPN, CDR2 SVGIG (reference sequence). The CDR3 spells CAWSHGGNYGYTF. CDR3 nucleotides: TGTGCCTGGAGTCACGGGGGGAACTATGGCTACACCTTC.

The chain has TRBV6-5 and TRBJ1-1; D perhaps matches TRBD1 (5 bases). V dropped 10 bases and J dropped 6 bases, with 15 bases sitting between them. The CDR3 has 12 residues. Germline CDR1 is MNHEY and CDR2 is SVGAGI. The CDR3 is CATSGLSSEAFF. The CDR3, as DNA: TGTGCCACCTCGGGGCTTTCCTCTGAAGCTTTCTTT.

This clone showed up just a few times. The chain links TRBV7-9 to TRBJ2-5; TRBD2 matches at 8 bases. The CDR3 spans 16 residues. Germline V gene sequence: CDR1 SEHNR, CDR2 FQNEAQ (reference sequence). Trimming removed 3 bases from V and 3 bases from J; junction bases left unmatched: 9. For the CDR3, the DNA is TGTGCCAGCAGCTTCCTCGGGGGGGCCCTGGAAGAGACCCAGTACTTC. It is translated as CASSFLGGALEETQYF.

The DNA for the CDR3 is TGTGCTAGTGAAGAGGGGTATAATTCACCCCTCCACTTT. Protein sequence: CASEEGYNSPLHF. The J gene is TRBJ1-6, the V gene TRBV12-5; a possible D gene is TRBD1 (5 bases). The length of the CDR3 is 13 residues. V dropped 7 bases and J dropped 4 bases, with 8 bases sitting between them. Germline V lookup: CDR1 LGHNT, CDR2 FRNRAP.

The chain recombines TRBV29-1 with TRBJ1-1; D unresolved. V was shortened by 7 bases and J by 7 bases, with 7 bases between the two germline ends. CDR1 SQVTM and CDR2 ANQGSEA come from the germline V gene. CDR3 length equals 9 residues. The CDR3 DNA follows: TGCAGCGACGGAGATGAAGCTTTCTTT. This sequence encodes CSDGDEAFF.

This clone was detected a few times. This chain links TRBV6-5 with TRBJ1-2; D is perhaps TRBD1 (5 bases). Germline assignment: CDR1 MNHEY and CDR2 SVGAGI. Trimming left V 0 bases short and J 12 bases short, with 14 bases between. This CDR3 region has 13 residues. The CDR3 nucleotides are TGTGCCAGCAGTTACTCGGGGACGTCTTTTGACACCTTC. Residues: CASSYSGTSFDTF.

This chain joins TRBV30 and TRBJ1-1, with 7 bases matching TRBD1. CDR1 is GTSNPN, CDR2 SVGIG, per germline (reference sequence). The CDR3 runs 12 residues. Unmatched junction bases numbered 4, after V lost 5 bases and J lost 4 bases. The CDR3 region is CAWGTVGTEAFF. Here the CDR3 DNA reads TGTGCCTGGGGGACAGTCGGCACTGAAGCTTTCTTT.

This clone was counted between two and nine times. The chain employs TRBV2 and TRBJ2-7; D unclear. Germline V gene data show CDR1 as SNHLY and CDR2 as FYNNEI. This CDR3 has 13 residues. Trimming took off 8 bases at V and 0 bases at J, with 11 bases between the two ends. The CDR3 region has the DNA TGTGCCAGCGGACGGACGGCCTCCTACGAGCAGTACTTC. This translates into CASGRTASYEQYF.

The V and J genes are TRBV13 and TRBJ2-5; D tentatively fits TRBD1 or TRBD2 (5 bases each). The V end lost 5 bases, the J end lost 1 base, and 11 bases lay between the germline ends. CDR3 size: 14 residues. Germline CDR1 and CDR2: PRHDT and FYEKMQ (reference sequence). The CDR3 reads CASSPEGFQETQYF. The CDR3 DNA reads TGTGCCAGCAGCCCAGAGGGGTTCCAAGAGACCCAGTACTTC. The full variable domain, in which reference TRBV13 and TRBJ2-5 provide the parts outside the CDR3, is AAGVIQSPRHLIKEKRETATLKCYPIPRHDTVYWYQQGPGQDPQFLISFYEKMQSDKGSIPDRFSAQQFSDYHSELNMSSLELGDSALYFCASSPEGFQETQYFGPGTRLLVL.

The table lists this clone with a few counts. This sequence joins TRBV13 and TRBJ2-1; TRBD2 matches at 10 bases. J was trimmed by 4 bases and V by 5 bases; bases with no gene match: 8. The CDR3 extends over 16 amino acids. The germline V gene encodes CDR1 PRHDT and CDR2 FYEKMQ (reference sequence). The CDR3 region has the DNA TGTGCCAGCAGCCAAAGGCTAGCGGGGGAGTACAATGAGCAGTTCTTC. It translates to CASSQRLAGEYNEQFF.

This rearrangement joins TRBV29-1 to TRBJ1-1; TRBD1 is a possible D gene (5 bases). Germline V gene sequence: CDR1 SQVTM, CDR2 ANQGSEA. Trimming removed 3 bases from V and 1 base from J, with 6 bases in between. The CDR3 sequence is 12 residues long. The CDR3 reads CSVDRANTEAFF. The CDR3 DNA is TGCAGCGTTGACAGGGCGAACACTGAAGCTTTCTTT.

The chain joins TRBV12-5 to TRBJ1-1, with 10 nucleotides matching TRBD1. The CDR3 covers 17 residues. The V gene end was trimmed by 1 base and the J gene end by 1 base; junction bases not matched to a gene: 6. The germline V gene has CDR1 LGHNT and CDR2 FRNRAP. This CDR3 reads CASGLAVRQGANTEAFF. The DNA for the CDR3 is TGTGCTAGTGGTTTGGCAGTAAGACAGGGGGCGAACACTGAAGCTTTCTTT.